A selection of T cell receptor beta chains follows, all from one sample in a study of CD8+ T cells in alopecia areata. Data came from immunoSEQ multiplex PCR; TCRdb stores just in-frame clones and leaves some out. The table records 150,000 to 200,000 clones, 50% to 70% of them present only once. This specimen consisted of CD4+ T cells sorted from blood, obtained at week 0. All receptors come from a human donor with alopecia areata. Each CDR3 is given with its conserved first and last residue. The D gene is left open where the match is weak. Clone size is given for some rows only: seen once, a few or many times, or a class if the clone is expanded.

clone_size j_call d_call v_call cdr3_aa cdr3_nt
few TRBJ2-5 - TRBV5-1 CASSLGTPQETQYF TGCGCCAGCAGCTTGGGGACACCGCAAGAGACCCAGTACTTC
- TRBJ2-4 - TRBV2 CASTPGLAKNIQYF TGTGCCAGCACTCCGGGGCTAGCCAAAAACATTCAGTACTTC
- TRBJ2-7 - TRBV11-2 CASSSTPGSEQYF TGTGCCAGCAGCTCTACGCCGGGGTCCGAGCAGTACTTC
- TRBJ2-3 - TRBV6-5 CASTHDRRSTDTQYF TGTGCCAGCACTCACGATAGGAGGAGCACAGATACGCAGTATTTT
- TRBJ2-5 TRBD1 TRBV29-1 CSLVQGAVQYF TGCAGCCTAGTCCAGGGGGCGGTCCAGTACTTC
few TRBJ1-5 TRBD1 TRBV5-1 CASSPGTENQPQHF TGCGCCAGCAGCCCGGGGACAGAGAATCAGCCCCAGCATTTT
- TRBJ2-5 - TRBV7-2 CASSFSREETQYF TGTGCCAGCAGCTTTTCCAGGGAAGAGACCCAGTACTTC
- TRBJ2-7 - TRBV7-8 CASSTGRASNEQYF TGTGCCAGCAGCACAGGACGGGCTAGCAACGAGCAGTACTTC
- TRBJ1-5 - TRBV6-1 CASSELLSNQPQHF TGTGCCAGCAGTGAATTGTTGAGCAATCAGCCCCAGCATTTT
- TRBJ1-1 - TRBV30 CAWRRPRRNTEAFF TGTGCCTGGAGGAGGCCCCGAAGGAACACTGAAGCTTTCTTT
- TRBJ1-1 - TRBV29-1 CSVERIMNTEAFF TGCAGCGTTGAAAGGATCATGAACACTGAAGCTTTCTTT
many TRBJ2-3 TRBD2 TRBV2 CASSQPGLSLFLADTQYF TGTGCCAGCAGCCAGCCGGGACTATCTCTCTTCTTGGCAGATACGCAGTATTTT
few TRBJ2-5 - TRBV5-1 CASCMDSVQETQYF TGCGCCAGTTGTATGGACAGCGTCCAAGAGACCCAGTACTTC
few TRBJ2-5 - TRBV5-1 CASSLEGGQETQYF TGCGCCAGCAGCTTGGAGGGAGGTCAAGAGACCCAGTACTTC
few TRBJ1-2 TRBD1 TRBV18 CASSPGQDYGYTF TGTGCCAGCTCACCGGGACAGGACTATGGCTACACCTTC
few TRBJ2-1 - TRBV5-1 CASSLVAANNEQFF TGCGCCAGCAGCTTGGTAGCGGCGAACAATGAGCAGTTCTTC
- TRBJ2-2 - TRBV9 CASSVGTLPGELFF TGTGCCAGCAGCGTCGGGACTCTGCCCGGGGAGCTGTTTTTT
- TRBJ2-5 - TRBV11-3 CASSLLRTQETQYF TGTGCCAGCAGCTTATTGAGGACCCAAGAGACCCAGTACTTC
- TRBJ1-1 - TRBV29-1 CSVNRERTEAFF TGCAGCGTAAACAGGGAGCGGACTGAAGCTTTCTTT
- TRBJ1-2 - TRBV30 CAWSKNRGYTF TGTGCCTGGAGTAAGAATAGAGGCTACACCTTC
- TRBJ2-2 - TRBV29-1 CSQKVPSGELFF TGCAGCCAGAAGGTCCCGTCCGGGGAGCTGTTTTTT
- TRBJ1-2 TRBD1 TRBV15 CATSGDRGHGYTF TGTGCCACCAGCGGGGACAGGGGGCATGGCTACACCTTC
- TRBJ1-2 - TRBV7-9 CASSILGGREEGYTF TGTGCCAGCAGCATCCTCGGGGGGCGAGAGGAGGGCTACACCTTC
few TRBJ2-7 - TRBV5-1 CASSLDAGYMDEQYF TGCGCCAGCAGCTTGGACGCAGGGTATATGGACGAGCAGTACTTC
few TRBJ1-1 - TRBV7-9 CATSPASTEAFF TGTGCCACCTCACCAGCGAGCACTGAAGCTTTCTTT
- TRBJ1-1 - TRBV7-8 CASSGTDILNTEAFF TGTGCCAGCAGCGGCACGGACATTCTAAACACTGAAGCTTTCTTT
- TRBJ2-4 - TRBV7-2 CASSSHSVPYF TGTGCCAGCAGCTCCCACTCCGTCCCGTACTTC